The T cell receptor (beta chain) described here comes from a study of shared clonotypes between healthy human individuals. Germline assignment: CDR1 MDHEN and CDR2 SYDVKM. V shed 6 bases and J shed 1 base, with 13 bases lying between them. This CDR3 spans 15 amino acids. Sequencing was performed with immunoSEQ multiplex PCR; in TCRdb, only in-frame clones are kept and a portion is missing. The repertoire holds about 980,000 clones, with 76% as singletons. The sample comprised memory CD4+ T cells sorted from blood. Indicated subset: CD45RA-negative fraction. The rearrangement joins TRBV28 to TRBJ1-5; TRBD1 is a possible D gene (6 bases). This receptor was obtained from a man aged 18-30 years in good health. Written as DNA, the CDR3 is TGTGCCAGCAGCCCCCAGGACAGAAGCAATCAGCCCCAGCATTTT. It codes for CASSPQDRSNQPQHF.